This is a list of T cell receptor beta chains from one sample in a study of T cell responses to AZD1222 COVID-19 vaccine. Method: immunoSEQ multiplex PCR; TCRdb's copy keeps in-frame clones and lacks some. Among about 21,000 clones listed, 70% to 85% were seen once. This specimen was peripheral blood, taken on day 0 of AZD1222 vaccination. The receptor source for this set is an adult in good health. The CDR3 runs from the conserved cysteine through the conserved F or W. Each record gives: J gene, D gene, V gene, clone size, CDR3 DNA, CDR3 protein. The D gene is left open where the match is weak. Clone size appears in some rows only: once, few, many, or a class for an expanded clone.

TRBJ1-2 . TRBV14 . TGTGCCAGCAGCCTAAGTCAGGTCCTCTATGGCTACACCTTC CASSLSQVLYGYTF
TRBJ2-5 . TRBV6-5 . TGTGCCAGCAGTTTGGGGGCCGGGGAGACCCAGTACTTC CASSLGAGETQYF
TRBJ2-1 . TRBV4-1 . TGCGCCAGCAGCCAAGACAGAGGGCCCTACAATGAGCAGTTCTTC CASSQDRGPYNEQFF
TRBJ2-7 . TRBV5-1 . TGCGCCAGCAGCTTGCAGGGGGGAATCTCCTACGAGCAGTACTTC CASSLQGGISYEQYF
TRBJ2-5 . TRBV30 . TGTGCCTGGGAACCCTGGGACACGATGGAGACCCAGTACTTC CAWEPWDTMETQYF
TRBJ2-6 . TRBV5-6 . TGTGCCAGCAGCTTGTTACAGGGTATCTCACTCTCTGGGGCCAACGTCCTGACTTTC CASSLLQGISLSGANVLTF
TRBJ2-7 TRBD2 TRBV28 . TGTGCCAGCAGGGGGAGGGAGGGCTACGAGCAGTACTTC CASRGREGYEQYF
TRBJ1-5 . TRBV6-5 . TGTGCCAGCTTTAAAGGGCTGGGGGTTAATCAGCCCCAGCATTTT CASFKGLGVNQPQHF
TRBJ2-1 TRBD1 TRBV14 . TGTGCCAGCAGAAGAACAGGGGGCAATGAGCAGTTCTTC CASRRTGGNEQFF
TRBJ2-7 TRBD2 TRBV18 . TGTGCCAGCTCACCACTCGCAGGGACTAGCGGATTATACGAGCAGTACTTC CASSPLAGTSGLYEQYF
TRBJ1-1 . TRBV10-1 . TGCGCCAGCAGTGAGTCGGTCGGGGGCGGGACTGAAGCTTTCTTT CASSESVGGGTEAFF
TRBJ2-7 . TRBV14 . TGTGCCAGCAGCCGATGGACTGGGAACTACGAGCAGTACTTC CASSRWTGNYEQYF
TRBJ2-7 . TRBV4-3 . TGCGCCAGCAGCCACGGTCGTGGCTCCGGAGACGAGCAGTACTTC CASSHGRGSGDEQYF
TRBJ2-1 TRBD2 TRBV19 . TGTGCCACCCTCGGGGGACTAGCCTCCTCTAGGGTGTTCTTC CATLGGLASSRVFF
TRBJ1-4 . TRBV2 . TGTGCCAGCGAACGAACACAGGGAGTCGAAAAACTGTTTTTT CASERTQGVEKLFF
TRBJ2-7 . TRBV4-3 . TGCGCCAGCAGCCAAGTGGTTCATGGCGAGCAGTACTTC CASSQVVHGEQYF
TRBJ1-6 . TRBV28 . TGTGCCAGCGGAGGACAGAATAATTCACCCCTCCACTTT CASGGQNNSPLHF
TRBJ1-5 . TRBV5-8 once TGTGCCAGCAGCTTGGTGTCGGTGGGGATTTACCAGCCCCAGCATTTT CASSLVSVGIYQPQHF
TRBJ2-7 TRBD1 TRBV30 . TGTGCCTGGAGTGGGGGACAGGGGTATCACGAGCAGTACTTC CAWSGGQGYHEQYF
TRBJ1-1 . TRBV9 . TGTGCCAGCAGCGTAGGACACGGAGTGGCTTTCTTT CASSVGHGVAFF
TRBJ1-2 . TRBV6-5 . TGTGCCAGCAGTTACGCCAGTGGGTATGGCTACACCTTC CASSYASGYGYTF
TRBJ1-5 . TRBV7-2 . TGTGCCAGCAGCTTGACGGGGGGCCAGCCCCAGCATTTT CASSLTGGQPQHF
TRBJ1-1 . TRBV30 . TGTGCCTGGTCGCAGGGGTTGCGTACTGAAGCTTTCTTT CAWSQGLRTEAFF
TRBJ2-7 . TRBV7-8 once TGTGCCAGCAGCTTAGTGAGGGGCTTCTCCTACGAGCAGTACTTC CASSLVRGFSYEQYF
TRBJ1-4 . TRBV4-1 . TGCGCCAGCAGCCAGATGAGAGGGTCAGGCGAAAAACTGTTTTTT CASSQMRGSGEKLFF
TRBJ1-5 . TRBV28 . TGTGCCAGCAGGGGGATTCCGGGAAATCAGCCCCAGCATTTT CASRGIPGNQPQHF
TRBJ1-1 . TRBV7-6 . TGTGCCAGCAGCCCAACGATGAACACTGAAGCTTTCTTT CASSPTMNTEAFF
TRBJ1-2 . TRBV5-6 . TGTGCCAGCAGCTTGTTAGAGGGTGGTGGCTATGGCTACACCTTC CASSLLEGGGYGYTF
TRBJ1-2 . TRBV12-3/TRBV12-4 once TGTGCCAGCAGTCCGGGCTACTATGGCTACACCTTC CASSPGYYGYTF
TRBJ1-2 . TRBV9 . TGTGCCAGCAGCGTAGATGGAGTGAATGGCTACACCTTC CASSVDGVNGYTF
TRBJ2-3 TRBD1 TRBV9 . TGTGCCAGCAGCCCAACGGACAGGGGCATTCCAGATACGCAGTATTTT CASSPTDRGIPDTQYF
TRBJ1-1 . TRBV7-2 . TGTGCCAGCAGCCCCGGGGGTCTGGGGGCTCCTGAAGCTTTCTTT CASSPGGLGAPEAFF
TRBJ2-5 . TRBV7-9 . TGTGCCAGCAACTCCAGGGAAGACGCCGAGACCCAGTACTTC CASNSREDAETQYF
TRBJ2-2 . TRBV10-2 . TGCGCCAGCAGTGACTGGAAAATAGCCGGGGAGCTGTTTTTT CASSDWKIAGELFF
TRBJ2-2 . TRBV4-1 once TGCGCCAGCAGCCAAGACTCCCCCGGGAGCGCGAACACCGGGGAGCTGTTTTTT CASSQDSPGSANTGELFF
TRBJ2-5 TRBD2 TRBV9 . TGTGCCAGCAGCGGGGGGGTAGCGGGAGGCAGGGAGACCCAGTACTTC CASSGGVAGGRETQYF
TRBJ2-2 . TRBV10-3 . TGTGCCACCCGACAGGGGCGGGAGTACACCGGGGAGCTGTTTTTT CATRQGREYTGELFF
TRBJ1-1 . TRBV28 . TGTGCCAGCAGTTCCTCGTCCCGGGACAAAGATGAAGCTTTCTTT CASSSSSRDKDEAFF
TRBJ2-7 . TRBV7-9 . TGTGCCGTAGCGGATGTATCCTACGAGCAGTACTTC CAVADVSYEQYF
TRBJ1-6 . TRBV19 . TGTGCCAGTAGTATATTTGGGGACGTAAATTCACCCCTCCACTTT CASSIFGDVNSPLHF
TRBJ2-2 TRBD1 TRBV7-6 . TGTGCCAGCAGCTTATGGGAACAGGGGGCGTCCGGGGAGCTGTTTTTT CASSLWEQGASGELFF
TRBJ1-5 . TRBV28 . TGTGCCACGGGGCCGTATAGCAATCAGCCCCAGCATTTT CATGPYSNQPQHF
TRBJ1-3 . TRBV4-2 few TGTGCCAGCAGCCAACTCGTTAGAAACACCATATATTTT CASSQLVRNTIYF
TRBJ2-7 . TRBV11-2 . TGTGCCAGCAGCTTAGATCGTGGGGGCTACGAGCAGTACTTC CASSLDRGGYEQYF
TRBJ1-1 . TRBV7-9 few TGTGCCAGCAGCTTAGGCCTGGCGGGGAGGAGAACTGAAGCTTTCTTT CASSLGLAGRRTEAFF
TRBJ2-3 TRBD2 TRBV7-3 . TGTGCCAGCAGCCCAGCCGGGGGGAGCACAGATACGCAGTATTTT CASSPAGGSTDTQYF
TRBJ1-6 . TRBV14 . TGTGCCAGCAGCCAACTCGGGGGATCCTTGGATTCACCCCTCCACTTT CASSQLGGSLDSPLHF
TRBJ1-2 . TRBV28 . TGTGCCAGCAGTTTAGTCGGGAACTATGGCTACACCTTC CASSLVGNYGYTF
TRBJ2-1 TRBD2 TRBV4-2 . TGTGCCAGCAGCCAAGAACCACTAGCGGTTTACAATGAGCAGTTCTTC CASSQEPLAVYNEQFF
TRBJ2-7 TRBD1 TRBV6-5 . TGTGCCAGCAGTTACTCTGTGACAGGGGACCTCTACGAGCAGTACTTC CASSYSVTGDLYEQYF
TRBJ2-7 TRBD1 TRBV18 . TGTGCCAGCTCACCACAAAGTCCAGGGGGCCTCTACGAGCAGTACTTC CASSPQSPGGLYEQYF
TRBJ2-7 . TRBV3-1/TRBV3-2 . TGTGCCAGCAGCCAACCCCCAGGCGAGCAGTACTTC CASSQPPGEQYF
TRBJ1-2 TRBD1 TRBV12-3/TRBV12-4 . TGTGCCAGCAGTGGGGACAGCGTCTATGGCTACACCTTC CASSGDSVYGYTF
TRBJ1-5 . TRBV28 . TGTGCCAGCAGTTCTCCGACAACTAGCAATCAGCCCCAGCATTTT CASSSPTTSNQPQHF
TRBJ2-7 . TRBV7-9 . TGTGCCAGCAGCTCCGGGGACGGGGGTAGTAAACAGTACTTC CASSSGDGGSKQYF
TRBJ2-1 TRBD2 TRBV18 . TGTGCCAGCTCACCACCGAAGCGGGGGATCCTAGGGGAGCAGTTCTTC CASSPPKRGILGEQFF
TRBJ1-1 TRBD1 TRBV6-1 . TGTGCCAGCAGTGAAGCCCTAGGGGACAGTCTCCCAGAAGCTTTCTTT CASSEALGDSLPEAFF